These 4 T cell receptor beta chains were sequenced from one sample in a study of cytomegalovirus exposure and HLA in healthy donors. Primers: 60 Vbeta forward and 13 Jbeta reverse. Clones were sequenced by immunoSEQ multiplex PCR, and TCRdb holds only the in-frame ones, with some missing. The table records fewer than 200,000 clones, roughly 73% of them present only once. Input material: PBMCs. These receptors were collected from a woman aged 25-40 years in good health and CMV-seronegative.

The rearrangement joins TRBV19 to TRBJ2-1; TRBD2 matches at 10 bases. Germline CDR1 reads LNHDA; CDR2 reads SQIVND (reference sequence). The CDR3 covers 16 residues. With V trimmed by 4 bases and J by 8 bases, 11 bases remained unmatched. CDR3 protein: CASSTYGTSVGDEQFF. CDR3 nucleotide sequence: TGTGCCAGTAGTACTTACGGGACTAGCGTCGGCGATGAGCAGTTCTTC.

V and J are TRBV5-1 and TRBJ2-1; 7 bases map to TRBD2. In germline, CDR1 is SGHRS, CDR2 YFSETQ. V lost 1 base, J lost 0 bases, and 4 bases stayed unmatched. CDR3 length: 16 amino acids. This chain's CDR3 is CASSLLGGGSYNEQFF. The DNA of the CDR3 is TGCGCCAGCAGCTTGCTGGGCGGGGGCTCCTACAATGAGCAGTTCTTC.

The CDR3 coding sequence is TGTGCCAGCAGTGATGAAGGAGGCCCGACAAGGGAGACCCAGTACTTC. The encoded protein is CASSDEGGPTRETQYF. The chain recombines TRBV2 with TRBJ2-5, with TRBD2 as a possible D gene (5 bases). There are 16 residues in the CDR3. The germline CDR1 and CDR2 sequences are SNHLY and FYNNEI. Trimming shortened V by 3 bases and J by 5 bases, and 19 bases separated the two germline ends.

A single count supports this clone. This chain joins TRBV2 and TRBJ2-7, with D possibly matching TRBD2 (6 bases). V shed 6 bases and J shed 4 bases, with 13 bases lying between them. CDR1 is SNHLY, CDR2 FYNNEI, per germline. The CDR3 sequence is 13 residues long. The DNA for the CDR3 is TGTGCCAGCAGCGCGACTAGACTATACGAGCAGTACTTC. It translates to CASSATRLYEQYF.